Each of the 16 T cell receptor beta chains below was sequenced from the same sample in a study of cytomegalovirus exposure and HLA in healthy donors. The data were produced by immunoSEQ multiplex PCR, yet TCRdb's version contains in-frame clones alone and is incomplete. The sample records 150,000 to 200,000 clones, approximately 86% being singletons. The sample taken for sequencing was PBMCs. Every receptor here comes from a woman between 18 and 29 years old in good health and CMV-seronegative.

V is TRBV2 and J is TRBJ2-7, with TRBD1 as a possible D gene (5 bases). The germline CDR1 and CDR2 sequences are SNHLY and FYNNEI. The CDR3 is 12 amino acids. V lost 3 bases and J lost 4, with 7 bases in between. This chain's CDR3 is CASSEAGYEQYF. CDR3 nucleotides: TGTGCCAGCAGTGAGGCAGGGTACGAGCAGTACTTC.

The chain recombines TRBV19 with TRBJ1-3, with no clear D. Trimming removed 1 base from V and 2 bases from J, with 9 bases in between. Germline loops: CDR1 LNHDA, CDR2 SQIVND (reference sequence). The CDR3 length is 15 residues. Here the CDR3 reads CASSIASGPGNTIYF. The CDR3 nucleotides read TGTGCCAGTAGTATAGCGTCAGGTCCTGGAAACACCATATATTTT.

The rearrangement joins TRBV30 to TRBJ1-2; the match to TRBD1 covers 10 bases. The ends lost 1 base at V and 6 bases at J; junction bases unmatched: 5. CDR3 length equals 14 residues. The germline V gene has CDR1 GTSNPN and CDR2 SVGIG (reference sequence). This CDR3 reads CAWSGQGAEDGYTF. The CDR3 nucleotides are TGTGCCTGGAGTGGACAGGGGGCGGAGGATGGCTACACCTTC.

The chain has TRBV29-1 and TRBJ2-1, with 7 bases lining up with TRBD1. This CDR3 has 13 amino acids. The germline V gene has CDR1 SQVTM and CDR2 ANQGSEA. V dropped 6 bases and J dropped 8; count of bases not matched to a gene: 10. The CDR3 spells CSVDDRVGYEQFF. The CDR3 DNA follows: TGCAGCGTCGATGACAGGGTCGGCTATGAGCAGTTCTTC.

The chain couples TRBV9 to TRBJ2-3; weak D call: TRBD1 (7 bases). Germline V gene data show CDR1 as SGDLS and CDR2 as YYNGEE. V was trimmed by 7 bases and J by 2 bases, leaving 14 bases between them. The CDR3 length is 14 residues. CDR3 nucleotide sequence: TGTGCCAGCGGGGGGACAGCACTCACAGATACGCAGTATTTT. Translation gives CASGGTALTDTQYF. Drawing the rest from reference TRBV9 and TRBJ2-3, the complete variable domain is DSGVTQTPKHLITATGQRVTLRCSPRSGDLSVYWYQQSLDQGLQFLIQYYNGEERAKGNILERFSAQQFPDLHSELNLSSLELGDSALYFCASGGTALTDTQYFGPGTRLTVL.

V gene TRBV7-3 combines with J gene TRBJ2-5, with D perhaps matching TRBD1 (6 bases). Deletions cut 10 bases from V and 3 bases from J, with 15 bases between. Germline V gives CDR1 SGHTA, CDR2 FQGTGA. CDR3 length: 13 residues. This chain's CDR3 is CATTGYKKETQYF. CDR3 bases: TGTGCCACCACAGGGTACAAAAAAGAGACCCAGTACTTC.

This clone has only a few counts. The rearrangement joins TRBV5-1 to TRBJ2-5; D ambiguous. Per the germline V gene, CDR1 is SGHRS and CDR2 is YFSETQ. The CDR3 extends over 11 amino acids. V lost 2 bases to trimming and J lost 3 bases, with 2 bases between them. CDR3 amino acids: CASSFKETQYF. CDR3 coding DNA: TGCGCCAGCAGCTTCAAAGAGACCCAGTACTTC.

This chain links TRBV12-5 with TRBJ1-5, with D maybe TRBD1 (5 bases). The CDR3 is made up of 15 amino acids. The germline V gene has CDR1 LGHNT and CDR2 FRNRAP. V shed 4 bases and J shed 4 bases, with 14 bases lying between them. The CDR3 protein is CASGSNQGRNQPQHF. The DNA for the CDR3 is TGTGCTAGTGGTTCCAACCAGGGAAGAAATCAGCCCCAGCATTTT.

The chain employs TRBV19 and TRBJ1-2; 8 nucleotides agree with TRBD1. CDR3 size: 13 residues. Germline CDR1 and CDR2: LNHDA and SQIVND (reference sequence). With V trimmed by 7 bases and J by 8 bases, 9 bases remained unmatched. The CDR3 DNA follows: TGTGCCAGTACCCTGGACAGGGCGTCAGGCTACACCTTC. Amino acids: CASTLDRASGYTF.

The J gene is TRBJ1-2, the V gene TRBV7-6; 7 bases map to TRBD1. Per germline, CDR1 SGHVS and CDR2 FNYEAQ. This CDR3 contains 16 residues. The junction had 14 bases not matched to a gene; V was cut back by 2 bases and J by 8 bases. CDR3 DNA sequence: TGTGCCAGCAGCTTAAATTCCGACAGGGACGGTGCCGGCTACACCTTC. Residues: CASSLNSDRDGAGYTF. Full variable domain (outside the CDR3, taken from reference TRBV7-6 and TRBJ1-2): GAGVSQSPRYKVTKRGQDVALRCDPISGHVSLYWYRQALGQGPEFLTYFNYEAQQDKSGLPNDRFSAERPEGSISTLTIQRTEQRDSAMYRCASSLNSDRDGAGYTFGSGTRLTVV.

V and J are TRBV6-5 and TRBJ2-5, with 11 bases that match TRBD2. The germline V gene has CDR1 MNHEY and CDR2 SVGAGI. This CDR3 has 15 amino acids. V shed 5 bases and J 2 bases; nucleotides not matched to a gene: 4. CDR3 sequence (DNA): TGTGCCAGCAGTAGGACTAGCGGGCCACAAGAGACCCAGTACTTC. Translating gives CASSRTSGPQETQYF.

The V gene is TRBV7-2, the J gene TRBJ2-2; unclear D gene. The germline CDR1 and CDR2 sequences are SGHTA and FQGNSA. V lost 1 base to trimming and J lost 5 bases, with 14 bases between them. The CDR3 has 16 residues. The CDR3 is CASSLGGGLPTGELFF. In nucleotides, the CDR3 is TGTGCCAGCAGCTTAGGAGGCGGCTTACCTACCGGGGAGCTGTTTTTT.

This sequence joins TRBV9 and TRBJ2-5, with D possibly being TRBD2 (6 bases). V lost 2 bases, J lost 5 bases, and 16 bases lay in between. This CDR3 region has 15 residues. Germline V gene data show CDR1 as SGDLS and CDR2 as YYNGEE. CDR3 sequence (DNA): TGTGCCAGCAGCGTGAATGGATATGGGGGGGAGACCCAGTACTTC. This gives the protein CASSVNGYGGETQYF.

The chain employs TRBV4-3 and TRBJ2-5; the match to TRBD1 covers 8 bases. The CDR3 spans 14 residues. The trim removed 3 bases at V and 2 bases at J, leaving 2 bases unmatched. The germline V gene encodes CDR1 LGHNA and CDR2 YSLEER. CDR3 residues: CASSQDREQETQYF. For the CDR3, the DNA is TGCGCCAGCAGCCAGGACAGGGAACAAGAGACCCAGTACTTC.

The CDR3 sequence is CASGPRTALGAYEQYF. The CDR3 nucleotides are TGTGCTAGTGGTCCTCGGACAGCACTCGGGGCCTACGAGCAGTACTTC. The V and J genes are TRBV12-5 and TRBJ2-7; weak D call: TRBD1 (6 bases). Trimming took 5 bases from V and 2 from J, leaving 19 bases between them. This CDR3 contains 16 residues. Germline CDR1 LGHNT, CDR2 FRNRAP.

The V gene is TRBV19, the J gene TRBJ1-2, with 9 bases matching TRBD1. This CDR3 is built from 16 residues. V lost 4 bases and J lost 6; bases outside the gene matches: 12. Germline V CDR1 and CDR2: LNHDA, SQIVND (reference sequence). CDR3 nucleotides: TGTGCCAGTAGTACCGGGACAGGGCGACTACTTGATGGCTACACCTTC. Protein: CASSTGTGRLLDGYTF.